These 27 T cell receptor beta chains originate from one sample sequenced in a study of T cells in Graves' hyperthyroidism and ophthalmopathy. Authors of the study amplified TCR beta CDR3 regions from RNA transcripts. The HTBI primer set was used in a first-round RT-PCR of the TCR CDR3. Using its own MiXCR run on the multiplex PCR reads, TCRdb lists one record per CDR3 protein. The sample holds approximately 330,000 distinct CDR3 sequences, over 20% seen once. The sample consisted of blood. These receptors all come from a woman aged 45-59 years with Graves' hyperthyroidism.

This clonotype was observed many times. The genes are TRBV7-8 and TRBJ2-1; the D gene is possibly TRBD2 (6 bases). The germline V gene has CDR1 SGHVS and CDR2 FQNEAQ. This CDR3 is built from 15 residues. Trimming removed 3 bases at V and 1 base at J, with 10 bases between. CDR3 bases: TGTGCCAGCAGCTTTATACGGGGGTCCTACAATGAGCAGTTCTTC. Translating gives CASSFIRGSYNEQFF.

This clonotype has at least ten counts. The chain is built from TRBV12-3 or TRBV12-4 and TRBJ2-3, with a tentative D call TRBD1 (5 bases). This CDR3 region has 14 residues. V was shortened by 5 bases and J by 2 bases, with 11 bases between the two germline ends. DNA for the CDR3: TGTGCCAGCAGTCGGCGGACACCCACAGATACGCAGTATTTT. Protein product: CASSRRTPTDTQYF.

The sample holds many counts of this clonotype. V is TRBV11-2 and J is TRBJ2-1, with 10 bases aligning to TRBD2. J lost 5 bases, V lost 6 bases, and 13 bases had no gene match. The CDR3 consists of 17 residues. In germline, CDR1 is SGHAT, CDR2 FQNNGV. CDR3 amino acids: CASSKTRLAGVDNEQFF. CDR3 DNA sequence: TGTGCCAGCAGTAAGACCCGCCTAGCGGGAGTCGACAATGAGCAGTTCTTC.

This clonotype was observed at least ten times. CDR3 in amino acids: CASSASGSETQYF. As DNA, the CDR3 is TGTGCCAGCAGCGCCTCAGGGTCGGAGACCCAGTACTTC. The gene calls are TRBV7-9 and TRBJ2-5; D possibly corresponds to TRBD1 (5 bases). This CDR3 region has 13 residues. The V and J ends lost 5 bases and 5 bases respectively, with 12 bases between them. Per the germline V gene, CDR1 is SEHNR and CDR2 is FQNEAQ (reference sequence).

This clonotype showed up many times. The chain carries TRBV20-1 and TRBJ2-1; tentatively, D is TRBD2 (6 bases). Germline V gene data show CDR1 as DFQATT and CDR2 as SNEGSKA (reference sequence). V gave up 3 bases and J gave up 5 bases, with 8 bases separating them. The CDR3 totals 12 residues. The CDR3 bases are TGCAGTGCTAGGAGGACTAACAATGAGCAGTTCTTC. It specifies CSARRTNNEQFF.

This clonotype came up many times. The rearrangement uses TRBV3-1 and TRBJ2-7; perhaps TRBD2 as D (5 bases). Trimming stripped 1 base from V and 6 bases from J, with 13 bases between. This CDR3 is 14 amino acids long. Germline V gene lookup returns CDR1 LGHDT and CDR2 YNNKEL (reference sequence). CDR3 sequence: CASSQAVSRGEQYF. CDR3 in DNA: TGTGCCAGCAGCCAAGCGGTATCCCGGGGCGAGCAGTACTTC.

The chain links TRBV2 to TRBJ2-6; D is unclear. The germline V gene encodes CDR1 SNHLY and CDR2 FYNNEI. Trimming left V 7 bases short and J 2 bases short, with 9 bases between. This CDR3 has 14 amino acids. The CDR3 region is CASTLSAGANVLTF. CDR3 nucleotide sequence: TGTGCCAGCACCCTATCGGCTGGGGCCAACGTCCTGACTTTC.

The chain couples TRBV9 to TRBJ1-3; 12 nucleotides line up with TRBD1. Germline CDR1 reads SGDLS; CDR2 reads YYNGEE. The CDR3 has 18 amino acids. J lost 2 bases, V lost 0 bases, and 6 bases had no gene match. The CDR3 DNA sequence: TGTGCCAGCAGCGTAGCTCCGGGACAGGGGGCGCCTGGAAACACCATATATTTT. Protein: CASSVAPGQGAPGNTIYF.

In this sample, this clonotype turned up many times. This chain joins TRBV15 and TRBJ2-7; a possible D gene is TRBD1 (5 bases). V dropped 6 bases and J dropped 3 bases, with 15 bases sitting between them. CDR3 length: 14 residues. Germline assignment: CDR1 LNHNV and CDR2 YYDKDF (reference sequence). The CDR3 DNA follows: TGTGCCACCAGGTCCGACATGGGGCTCTACGAGCAGTACTTC. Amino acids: CATRSDMGLYEQYF.

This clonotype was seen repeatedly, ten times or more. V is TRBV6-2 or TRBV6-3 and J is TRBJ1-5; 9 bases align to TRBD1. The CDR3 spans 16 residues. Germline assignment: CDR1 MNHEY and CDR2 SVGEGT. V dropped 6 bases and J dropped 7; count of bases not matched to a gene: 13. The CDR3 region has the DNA TGTGCCAGCAGGAGACAGGGGGGATCGACGCGACAGCCCCAGCATTTT. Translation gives CASRRQGGSTRQPQHF.

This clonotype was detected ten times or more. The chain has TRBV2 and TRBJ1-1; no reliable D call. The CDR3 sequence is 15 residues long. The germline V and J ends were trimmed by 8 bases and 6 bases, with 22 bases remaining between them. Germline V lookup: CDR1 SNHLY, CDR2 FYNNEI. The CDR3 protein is CASSREGNGISEAFF. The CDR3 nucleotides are TGTGCCAGCTCCCGCGAGGGCAATGGTATTTCTGAAGCTTTCTTT.

This chain's CDR3 is CASSPSTGDHEQYF. As DNA, the CDR3 is TGTGCCAGCAGTCCATCGACAGGGGACCACGAGCAGTACTTC. V and J are TRBV27 and TRBJ2-7; 8 nucleotides align to TRBD1. Germline V CDR1 and CDR2: MNHEY, SMNVEV (reference sequence). Losses at the gene ends were 5 bases for V and 5 bases for J; bases not matched to a gene: 8. CDR3 length: 14 amino acids.

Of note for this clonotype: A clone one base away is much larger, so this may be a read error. The DNA of the CDR3 is TGCAGAGCTAGGAAGGGCGGACTAGCGAGCAATGAGCAGTTCTTC. Protein product: CRARKGGLASNEQFF. V is TRBV20-1 and J is TRBJ2-1; the match to TRBD2 covers 9 bases. Germline V gene lookup returns CDR1 DFQATT and CDR2 SNEGSKA (reference sequence). The CDR3 sequence is 15 residues long.

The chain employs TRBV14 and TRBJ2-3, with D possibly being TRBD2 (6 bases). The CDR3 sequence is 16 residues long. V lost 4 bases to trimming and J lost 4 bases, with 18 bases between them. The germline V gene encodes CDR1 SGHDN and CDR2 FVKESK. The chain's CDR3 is CASSPLAEEGPDTQYF. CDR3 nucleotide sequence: TGTGCCAGCAGCCCATTAGCGGAGGAAGGGCCAGATACGCAGTATTTT.

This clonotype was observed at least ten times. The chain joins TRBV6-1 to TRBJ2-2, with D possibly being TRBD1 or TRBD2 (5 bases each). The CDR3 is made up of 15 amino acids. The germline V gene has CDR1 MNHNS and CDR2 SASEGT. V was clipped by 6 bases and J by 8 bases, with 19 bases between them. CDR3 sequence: CASSTWAGSAGELFF. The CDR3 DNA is TGTGCCAGCAGCACCTGGGCAGGGAGTGCAGGGGAGCTGTTTTTT.

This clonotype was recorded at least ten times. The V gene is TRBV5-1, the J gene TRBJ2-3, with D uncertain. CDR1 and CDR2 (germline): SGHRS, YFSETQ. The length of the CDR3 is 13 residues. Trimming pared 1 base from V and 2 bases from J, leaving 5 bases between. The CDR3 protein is CASSLWNTDTQYF. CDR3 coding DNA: TGCGCCAGCAGCTTGTGGAACACAGATACGCAGTATTTT.

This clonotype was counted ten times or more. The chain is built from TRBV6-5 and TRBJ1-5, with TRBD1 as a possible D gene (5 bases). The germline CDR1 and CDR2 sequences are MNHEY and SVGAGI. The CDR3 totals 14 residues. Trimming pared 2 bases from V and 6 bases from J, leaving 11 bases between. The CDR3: CASSYERGGQPQHF. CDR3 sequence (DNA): TGTGCCAGCAGTTACGAAAGGGGCGGTCAGCCCCAGCATTTT.

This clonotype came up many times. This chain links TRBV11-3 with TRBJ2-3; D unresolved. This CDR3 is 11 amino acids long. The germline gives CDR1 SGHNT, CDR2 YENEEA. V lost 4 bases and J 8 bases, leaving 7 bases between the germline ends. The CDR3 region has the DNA TGTGCCAGCAGCTCTATCGGTACGCAGTATTTT. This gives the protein CASSSIGTQYF.

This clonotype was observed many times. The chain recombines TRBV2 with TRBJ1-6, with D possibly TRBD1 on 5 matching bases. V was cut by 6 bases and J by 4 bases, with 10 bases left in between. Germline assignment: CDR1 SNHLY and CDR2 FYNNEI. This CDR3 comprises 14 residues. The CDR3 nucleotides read TGTGCCAGCAGGGTAGGGGAATATAATTCACCCCTCCACTTT. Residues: CASRVGEYNSPLHF.

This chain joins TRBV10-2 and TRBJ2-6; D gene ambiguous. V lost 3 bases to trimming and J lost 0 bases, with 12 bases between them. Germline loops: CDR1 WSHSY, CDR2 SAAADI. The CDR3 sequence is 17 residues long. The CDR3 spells CASSEIPALSGANVLTF. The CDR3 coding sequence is TGCGCCAGCAGTGAAATTCCCGCCCTCTCTGGGGCCAACGTCCTGACTTTC.

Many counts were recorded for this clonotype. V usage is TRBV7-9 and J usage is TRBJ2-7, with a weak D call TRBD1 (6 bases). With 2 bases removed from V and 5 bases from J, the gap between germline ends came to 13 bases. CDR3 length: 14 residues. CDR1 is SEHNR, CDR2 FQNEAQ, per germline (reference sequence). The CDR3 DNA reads TGTGCCAGCAGCTTAATTGCAGGGGCCCACGAGCAGTACTTC. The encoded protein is CASSLIAGAHEQYF.

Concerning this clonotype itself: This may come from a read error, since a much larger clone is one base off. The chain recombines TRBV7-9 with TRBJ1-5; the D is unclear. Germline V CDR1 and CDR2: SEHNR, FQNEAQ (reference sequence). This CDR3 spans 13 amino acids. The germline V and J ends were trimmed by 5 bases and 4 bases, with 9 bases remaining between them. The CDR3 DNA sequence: TGTGCCAGCAGCACTCAGTGGAATCAGCCCCAGCATTTT. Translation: CASSTQWNQPQHF.

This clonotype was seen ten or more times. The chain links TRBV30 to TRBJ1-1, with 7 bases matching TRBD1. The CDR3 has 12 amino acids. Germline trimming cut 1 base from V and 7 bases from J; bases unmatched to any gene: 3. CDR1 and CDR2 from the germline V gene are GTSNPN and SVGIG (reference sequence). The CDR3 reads CAWSEGQREAFF. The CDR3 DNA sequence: TGTGCCTGGAGTGAGGGACAGCGTGAAGCTTTCTTT.

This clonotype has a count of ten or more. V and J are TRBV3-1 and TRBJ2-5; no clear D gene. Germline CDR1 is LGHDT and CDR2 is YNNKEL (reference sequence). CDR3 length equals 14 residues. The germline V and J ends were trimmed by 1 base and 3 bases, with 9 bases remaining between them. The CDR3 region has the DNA TGTGCCAGCAGCCAAGGGCAGGATGAAGAGACCCAGTACTTC. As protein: CASSQGQDEETQYF.

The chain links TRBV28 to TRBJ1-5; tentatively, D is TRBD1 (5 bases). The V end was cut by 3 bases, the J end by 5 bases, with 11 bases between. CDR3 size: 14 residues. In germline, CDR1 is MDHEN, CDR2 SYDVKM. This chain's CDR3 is CASSFPREDQPQHF. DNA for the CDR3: TGTGCCAGCAGTTTCCCCAGGGAGGATCAGCCCCAGCATTTT.

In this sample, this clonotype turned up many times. The CDR3 DNA follows: TGCAGTGCTATCCCCCGGCTAGCGGGGCACAATGAGCAGTTCTTC. As protein: CSAIPRLAGHNEQFF. The rearrangement links TRBV20-1 to TRBJ2-1, with 9 bases lining up with TRBD2. This CDR3 has 15 amino acids. Per germline, CDR1 DFQATT and CDR2 SNEGSKA (reference sequence). J gave up 5 bases and V 4 bases, and 9 bases lay outside the gene matches.

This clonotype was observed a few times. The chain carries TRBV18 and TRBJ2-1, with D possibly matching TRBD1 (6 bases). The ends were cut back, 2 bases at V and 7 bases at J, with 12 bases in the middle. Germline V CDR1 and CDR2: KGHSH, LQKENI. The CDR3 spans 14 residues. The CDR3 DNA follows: TGTGCCAGCTCACCAGGGGCAGGGGATAATGAGCAGTTCTTC. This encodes CASSPGAGDNEQFF.